The present T cell receptor (beta chain) was sequenced within a study of blood T cell repertoires in COVID-19. The wider study: Donors in the United States, Italy and Spain gave samples during acute or convalescent COVID-19.

Measured with immunoSEQ multiplex PCR; TCRdb has only the in-frame clones, and not every one. The table lists roughly 290,000 clones, over 75% of them singletons, with under 15% in the top ten. The CDR3 sequence is 14 residues long. V shed 4 bases, J shed 5 bases, and the junction held 6 bases outside the gene matches. Germline V CDR1 and CDR2: SGHTS, YDEGEE. Input material: peripheral blood. This chain links TRBV5-8 with TRBJ2-5; 9 bases line up with TRBD1. The sequence was obtained from a woman aged 60-75 years with acute or convalescent COVID-19. This CDR3 reads CASSKGQGVETQYF. In DNA form, the CDR3 reads TGTGCCAGCAGCAAGGGACAGGGAGTTGAGACCCAGTACTTC.